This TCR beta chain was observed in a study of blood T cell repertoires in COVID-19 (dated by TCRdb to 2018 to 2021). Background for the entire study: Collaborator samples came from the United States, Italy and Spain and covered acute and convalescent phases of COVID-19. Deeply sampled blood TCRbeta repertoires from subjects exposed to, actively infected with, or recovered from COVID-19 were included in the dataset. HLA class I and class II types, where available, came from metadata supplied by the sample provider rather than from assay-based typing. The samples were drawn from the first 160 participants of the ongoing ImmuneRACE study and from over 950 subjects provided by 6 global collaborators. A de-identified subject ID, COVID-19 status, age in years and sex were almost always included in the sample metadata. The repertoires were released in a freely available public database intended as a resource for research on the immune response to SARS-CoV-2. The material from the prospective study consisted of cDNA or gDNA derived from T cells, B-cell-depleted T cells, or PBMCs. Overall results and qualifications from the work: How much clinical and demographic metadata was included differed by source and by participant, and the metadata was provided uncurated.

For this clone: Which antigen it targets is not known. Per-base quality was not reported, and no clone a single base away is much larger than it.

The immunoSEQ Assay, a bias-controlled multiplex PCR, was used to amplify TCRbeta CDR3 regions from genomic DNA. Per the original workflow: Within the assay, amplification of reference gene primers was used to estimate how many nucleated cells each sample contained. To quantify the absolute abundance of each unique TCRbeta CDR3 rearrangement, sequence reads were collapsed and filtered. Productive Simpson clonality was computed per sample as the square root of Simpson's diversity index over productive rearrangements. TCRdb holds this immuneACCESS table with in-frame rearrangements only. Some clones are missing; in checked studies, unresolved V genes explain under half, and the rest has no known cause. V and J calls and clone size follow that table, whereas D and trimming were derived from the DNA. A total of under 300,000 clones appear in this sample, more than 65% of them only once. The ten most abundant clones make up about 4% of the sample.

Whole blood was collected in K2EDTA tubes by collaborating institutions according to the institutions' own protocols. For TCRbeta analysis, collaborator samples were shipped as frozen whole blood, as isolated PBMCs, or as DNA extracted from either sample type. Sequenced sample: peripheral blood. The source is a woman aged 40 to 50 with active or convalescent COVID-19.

Read as DNA, the sequence is TGTGCCAGCAGGCTGACAGGAGATAGCAATCAGCCCCAGCATTTT. It is translated as CASRLTGDSNQPQHF. This chain is built from TRBV6-5 and TRBJ1-5; the D gene is perhaps TRBD1, from 6 matching bases. V loses 6 bases of germline sequence and J loses 0 bases, and the interval between the two ends is 12 bases. Taken from the germline V gene, the CDR1 and CDR2 loops are MNHEY and SVGAGI. There are 15 amino acids in the CDR3, from cysteine to phenylalanine inclusive. The entry retains the CDR3 DNA only, 45 bases that are in frame from base 1.